This passage covers 25 T cell receptor beta chains from one sample sequenced in a study of blood T cell repertoires in COVID-19. Clones were sequenced by immunoSEQ multiplex PCR, and TCRdb holds only the in-frame ones, with some missing. Of roughly 240,000 clones listed, 86% are singletons. The sequencing sample was made of peripheral blood. All receptors derive from a woman aged 80 or over with COVID-19, enrolled during active disease.

The chain links TRBV7-2 to TRBJ1-2, with no clear D. This CDR3 is 14 amino acids long. Germline CDR1 is SGHTA and CDR2 is FQGNSA. Trimming removed 2 bases at V and 3 bases at J, with 10 bases between. The CDR3 coding sequence is TGTGCCAGCAGCTTAACGGCCGGGGACTATGGCTACACCTTC. It translates to CASSLTAGDYGYTF.

This chain uses TRBV28 with TRBJ2-7, with 10 bases matching TRBD2. Trimming at V came to 2 bases and at J to 2 bases, leaving 6 bases not matched to a gene. This CDR3 has 16 amino acids. The V gene's germline CDR1 is MDHEN and CDR2 SYDVKM. CDR3 DNA: TGTGCCAGCAGTTTAGCTAGCGGGGGAACCCCCTACGAGCAGTACTTC. Its translation is CASSLASGGTPYEQYF. The full variable domain, completed using reference TRBV28 and TRBJ2-7, is DVKVTQSSRYLVKRTGEKVFLECVQDMDHENMFWYRQDPGLGLRLIYFSYDVKMKEKGDIPEGYSVSREKKERFSLILESASTNQTSMYLCASSLASGGTPYEQYFGPGTRLTVT.

This clone occurred a few times. This chain uses TRBV7-9 with TRBJ1-2; possibly TRBD1 for D (6 bases). V was trimmed by 8 bases and J by 8 bases, leaving 15 bases between them. The CDR3 has 12 amino acids. Germline CDR1 and CDR2: SEHNR and FQNEAQ (reference sequence). The DNA of the CDR3 is TGTGCCAGCCACAGGGCGCGTGACGGCTACACCTTC. It specifies CASHRARDGYTF.

The chain carries TRBV18 and TRBJ2-4; possible D gene TRBD1, 6 bases. The CDR3 consists of 14 residues. The V and J ends lost 2 bases and 8 bases respectively, with 13 bases between them. Germline V gene data show CDR1 as KGHSH and CDR2 as LQKENI. Here the CDR3 reads CASSPSRDNDIQYF. The CDR3 DNA follows: TGTGCCAGCTCACCATCCCGGGACAACGACATTCAGTACTTC.

A few counts support this clone. The rearrangement joins TRBV6-5 to TRBJ1-4, with D possibly being TRBD1 (5 bases). V gave up 2 bases and J gave up 7 bases, with 17 bases separating them. The CDR3 has 16 amino acids. Germline V gene lookup returns CDR1 MNHEY and CDR2 SVGAGI. For the CDR3, the DNA is TGTGCCAGCAGTTACCTCCGCGGGACGGCTATTGAAAAACTGTTTTTT. This encodes CASSYLRGTAIEKLFF.

The chain carries TRBV28 and TRBJ1-4; 8 bases map to TRBD1. The germline V gene encodes CDR1 MDHEN and CDR2 SYDVKM. This CDR3 region has 16 residues. The V and J ends lost 6 bases and 3 bases, in that order; junction bases with no gene match: 9. CDR3 in amino acids: CASRGVQGGANEKLFF. The CDR3 region has the DNA TGTGCCAGCAGGGGAGTACAGGGGGGAGCTAATGAAAAACTGTTTTTT.

Written as DNA, the CDR3 is TGTGCCAGCAGCTTCAGGGCCCAAGAGACCCAGTACTTC. Its protein product is CASSFRAQETQYF. The V call is TRBV9, the J call TRBJ2-5, with a weak D call TRBD1 (5 bases). V dropped 4 bases and J dropped 1 base, with 8 bases sitting between them. The CDR3 is 13 residues long. CDR1 and CDR2 from the germline V gene are SGDLS and YYNGEE.

This clone was observed once. The chain links TRBV7-9 to TRBJ1-6, with 9 bases aligning to TRBD1. V shed 6 bases and J 7 bases; nucleotides not matched to a gene: 13. The germline CDR1 and CDR2 sequences are SEHNR and FQNEAQ (reference sequence). The CDR3 extends over 17 amino acids. CDR3: CASSHFSGTGMNSPLHF. The CDR3 region has the DNA TGTGCCAGCAGTCATTTTTCCGGGACAGGGATGAATTCACCCCTCCACTTT.

The chain links TRBV5-1 to TRBJ1-2; D perhaps matches TRBD1 (5 bases). The V gene's germline CDR1 is SGHRS and CDR2 YFSETQ. V was pared by 2 bases and J by 4 bases, with 12 bases between. The CDR3 consists of 14 residues. CDR3 nucleotides: TGCGCCAGCAGCTTCGGGGGAACGGTCTATGGCTACACCTTC. Translated, it gives CASSFGGTVYGYTF.

CDR3 nucleotide sequence: TGTGCCAGCAGCTCGACAGGCAGATATGGCTACACCTTC. Its translation: CASSSTGRYGYTF. The gene calls are TRBV11-2 and TRBJ1-2; D may be TRBD1 (6 bases). The CDR3 has 13 residues. V lost 4 bases to trimming and J lost 5 bases, with 11 bases between them. The germline CDR1 and CDR2 sequences are SGHAT and FQNNGV.

This clone was observed a single time. V usage is TRBV5-6 and J usage is TRBJ1-2; D not certain. Germline V gene sequence: CDR1 SGHDT, CDR2 YYEEEE. This CDR3 has 13 residues. V was cut by 3 bases and J by 0 bases, with 6 bases left in between. CDR3: CASSSIANYGYTF. For the CDR3, the DNA is TGTGCCAGCAGCTCCATAGCTAACTATGGCTACACCTTC.

This chain links TRBV20-1 with TRBJ1-1, with TRBD1 matching 8 bases. Per germline, CDR1 DFQATT and CDR2 SNEGSKA (reference sequence). This CDR3 is built from 16 residues. With V trimmed by 3 bases and J by 1 base, 10 bases remained unmatched. This chain's CDR3 is CSASSLGQATNTEAFF. CDR3 DNA: TGCAGTGCTAGTAGTTTGGGACAGGCTACGAACACTGAAGCTTTCTTT.

V gene TRBV5-1 combines with J gene TRBJ2-7; TRBD1 matches 9 bases. The CDR3 has 14 amino acids. The germline gives CDR1 SGHRS, CDR2 YFSETQ. After removal of 3 bases from V and 6 bases from J, the junction contained 7 bases not matched to a gene. CDR3 sequence (DNA): TGCGCCAGCAGCTCGGGACAGGGAGGGAGCGAGCAGTACTTC. This sequence encodes CASSSGQGGSEQYF.

This chain joins TRBV30 and TRBJ1-6; D may be TRBD1 (6 bases). The CDR3 consists of 15 residues. V lost 3 bases and J lost 14, with 23 bases in between. Germline V lookup: CDR1 GTSNPN, CDR2 SVGIG (reference sequence). The CDR3 protein is CAWSRSGTPVLSLHF. The CDR3 nucleotides are TGTGCCTGGAGCAGATCCGGGACACCCGTACTGTCCCTCCACTTT.

The J gene is TRBJ1-4, the V gene TRBV6-5; D is undetermined. This CDR3 has 15 residues. Germline V gene data show CDR1 as MNHEY and CDR2 as SVGAGI. Trimming pared 2 bases from V and 6 bases from J, leaving 13 bases between. CDR3 in amino acids: CASSYGGRSDEKLFF. As DNA, the CDR3 is TGTGCCAGCAGTTACGGTGGGCGTTCGGATGAAAAACTGTTTTTT.

The CDR3 region is CASISGNSNQPQHF. CDR3 sequence (DNA): TGTGCCAGCATTTCGGGAAACAGCAATCAGCCCCAGCATTTT. This chain links TRBV28 with TRBJ1-5; D is unresolved. The germline V and J ends were trimmed by 7 bases and 1 base, with 11 bases remaining between them. The V gene's germline CDR1 is MDHEN and CDR2 SYDVKM. This CDR3 region has 14 residues.

This sequence joins TRBV30 and TRBJ2-3; no definite D call. CDR1 is GTSNPN and CDR2 is SVGIG in the germline V gene (reference sequence). V dropped 1 base and J dropped 4 bases, with 6 bases sitting between them. CDR3 size: 12 residues. The chain's CDR3 is CAWSAWPDTQYF. The CDR3 nucleotides are TGTGCCTGGAGTGCTTGGCCAGATACGCAGTATTTT. The full variable domain, its missing parts supplied by reference TRBV30 and TRBJ2-3, is SQTIHQWPATLVQPVGSPLSLECTVEGTSNPNLYWYRQAAGRGLQLLFYSVGIGQISSEVPQNLSASRPQDRQFILSSKKLLLSDSGFYLCAWSAWPDTQYFGPGTRLTVL.

The chain uses TRBV16 and TRBJ1-1; D is perhaps TRBD1 (6 bases). Germline values: CDR1 KGHSY, CDR2 FQNENV. Trimming left V 5 bases short and J 4 bases short, with 17 bases between. The CDR3 contains 15 residues. The CDR3 loop is CASSTQTGLGTEAFF. The CDR3 DNA sequence: TGTGCCAGCAGCACACAAACAGGGCTGGGCACTGAAGCTTTCTTT.

The genes are TRBV10-3 and TRBJ2-7, with TRBD2 identical over 11 bases. The CDR3 has 15 residues. CDR1 and CDR2 (germline): ENHRY, SYGVKD. V dropped 0 bases and J dropped 6; count of bases not matched to a gene: 4. CDR3 coding DNA: TGTGCCATCAGTGAGTCGAGTAGCGGGGGGGCCGAGCAGTACTTC. This gives the protein CAISESSSGGAEQYF.

J is TRBJ1-3 and V is TRBV6-1; 8 bases align to TRBD1. V lost 6 bases, J lost 3 bases, and 10 bases stayed unmatched. Germline CDR1 reads MNHNS; CDR2 reads SASEGT. The CDR3 covers 16 residues. The CDR3 DNA reads TGTGCCAGCAGAGAACAGGGGGTTCGCATTGGAAACACCATATATTTT. This codes for CASREQGVRIGNTIYF.

This chain uses TRBV27 with TRBJ2-3; 7 bases align to TRBD2. There are 15 residues in the CDR3. Germline CDR1 reads MNHEY; CDR2 reads SMNVEV (reference sequence). Trimming cost V 7 bases and J 0 bases; bases outside gene matches: 7. The CDR3 nucleotides read TGTGCCAGCAAGAGTAGCGGGTTAAGCACAGATACGCAGTATTTT. Amino acid sequence: CASKSSGLSTDTQYF.

This clone was seen a handful of times. The sample holds other DNA sequences that translate to the same CDR3. The chain employs TRBV18 and TRBJ1-4, with TRBD1 matching over 9 bases. The V segment lost 4 bases and the J segment 5 bases; nucleotides outside the gene matches: 2. Germline V gene data show CDR1 as KGHSH and CDR2 as LQKENI. The CDR3 totals 14 residues. The CDR3 DNA follows: TGTGCCAGCTCACTCGGGACAGGGAATGAAAAACTGTTTTTT. Protein: CASSLGTGNEKLFF. Combining the CDR3 with reference TRBV18 and TRBJ1-4 gives the whole variable domain NAGVMQNPRHLVRRRGQEARLRCSPMKGHSHVYWYRQLPEEGLKFMVYLQKENIIDESGMPKERFSAEFPKEGPSILRIQQVVRGDSAAYFCASSLGTGNEKLFFGSGTQLSVL.

The chain recombines TRBV19 with TRBJ1-5; the D is unclear. This CDR3 comprises 16 residues. Trimming stripped 0 bases from V and 3 bases from J, with 12 bases between. Germline V gene lookup returns CDR1 LNHDA and CDR2 SQIVND (reference sequence). The CDR3 protein is CASSIEPDYYNQPQHF. CDR3 DNA sequence: TGTGCCAGTAGTATAGAGCCAGACTACTACAATCAGCCCCAGCATTTT.

The V and J genes are TRBV5-6 and TRBJ1-5; 7 nucleotides align to TRBD1. The V and J ends lost 4 bases and 4 bases, in that order; junction bases with no gene match: 2. In germline, CDR1 is SGHDT, CDR2 YYEEEE. There are 13 residues in the CDR3. CDR3 loop: CASSVDRNQPQHF. The CDR3 bases are TGTGCCAGCAGCGTGGACAGGAATCAGCCCCAGCATTTT.

This clone was seen only once. The chain employs TRBV5-1 and TRBJ1-2, with a tentative D call TRBD1 (6 bases). The CDR3 is made up of 14 amino acids. Trimming took 4 bases from V and 4 from J, leaving 14 bases between them. Germline loops: CDR1 SGHRS, CDR2 YFSETQ. CDR3 sequence (DNA): TGCGCCAGCAGCCCGACAGGCGGATTCTATGGCTACACCTTC. Protein product: CASSPTGGFYGYTF.